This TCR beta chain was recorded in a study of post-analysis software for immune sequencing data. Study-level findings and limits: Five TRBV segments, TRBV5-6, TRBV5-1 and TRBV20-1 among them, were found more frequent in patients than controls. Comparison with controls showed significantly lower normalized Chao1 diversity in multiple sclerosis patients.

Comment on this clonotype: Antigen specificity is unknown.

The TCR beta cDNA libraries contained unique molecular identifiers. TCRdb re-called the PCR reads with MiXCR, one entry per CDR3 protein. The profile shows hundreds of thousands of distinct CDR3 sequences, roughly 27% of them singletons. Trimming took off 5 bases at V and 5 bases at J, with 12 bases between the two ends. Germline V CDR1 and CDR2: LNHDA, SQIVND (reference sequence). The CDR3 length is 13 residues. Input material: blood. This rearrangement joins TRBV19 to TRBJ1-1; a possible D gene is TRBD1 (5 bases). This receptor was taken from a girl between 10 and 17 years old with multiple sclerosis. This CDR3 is CASSWGKDTEAFF. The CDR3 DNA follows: TGTGCCAGTAGTTGGGGGAAGGATACTGAAGCTTTCTTT. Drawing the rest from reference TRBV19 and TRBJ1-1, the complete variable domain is DGGITQSPKYLFRKEGQNVTLSCEQNLNHDAMYWYRQDPGQGLRLIYYSQIVNDFQKGDIAEGYSVSREKKESFPLTVTSAQKNPTAFYLCASSWGKDTEAFFGQGTRLTVV.